This TCR beta chain was recorded in a study of cytomegalovirus exposure and HLA in healthy donors. About the research overall: One earlier analysis, a look at 200 million or so T cells, found fewer than 140 million unique TCR beta sequences.

Healthy bone marrow donors made up the cohort. The primer mix had 60 Vbeta and 13 Jbeta primers. Clones were read by immunoSEQ multiplex PCR, and TCRdb kept only the in-frame ones, dropping some. The table includes approximately 100,000 clones, around three fifths detected once. Sequencing used PBMCs. The clonotype was recovered from a young man in good health and CMV-seronegative.

The CDR3 here is CASSTGTAGNTIYF. Here the CDR3 DNA reads TGTGCCAGCAGCACAGGGACCGCTGGAAACACCATATATTTT. V is TRBV9 and J is TRBJ1-3; TRBD1 is a possible D gene (6 bases). The germline CDR1 and CDR2 sequences are SGDLS and YYNGEE. The V gene lost 4 bases and the J gene lost 2 bases, with 10 bases spanning the gap. The CDR3 is 14 residues long.